Listed here are 5 T cell receptor beta chains from one sample, sequenced in a study of cytomegalovirus exposure and HLA in healthy donors. A multiplex PCR was run with 60 Vbeta primers and 13 Jbeta primers. TCRdb keeps only in-frame clones here, not all; method: immunoSEQ multiplex PCR. The sample consists of 150,000 to 200,000 clones, 60% to 85% of them appearing once. Sample: PBMCs. The source is a female donor in good health and CMV-seronegative.

This clone was recorded only once. The V gene is TRBV6-5, the J gene TRBJ1-1; D remains unclear. With 8 bases removed from V and 4 bases from J, the gap between germline ends came to 17 bases. Germline assignment: CDR1 MNHEY and CDR2 SVGAGI. The CDR3 contains 14 residues. Written as DNA, the CDR3 is TGTGCCAGCTCTAAGGAGGCCCGAGGCACTGAAGCTTTCTTT. Translation gives CASSKEARGTEAFF.

The chain employs TRBV9 and TRBJ2-2; D perhaps matches TRBD2 (7 bases). V gave up 7 bases and J gave up 6 bases, with 19 bases separating them. Germline-derived CDR1 and CDR2 are SGDLS and YYNGEE. CDR3 length equals 15 residues. The CDR3 bases are TGTGCCAGCTCCCGAGGGAGGGGGGCCGCCGGGGAGCTGTTTTTT. Translated, it gives CASSRGRGAAGELFF.

The J gene is TRBJ1-4, the V gene TRBV30; D is unresolved. Germline V CDR1 and CDR2: GTSNPN, SVGIG (reference sequence). The CDR3 spans 13 residues. Trimming pared 3 bases from V and 4 bases from J, leaving 9 bases between. CDR3 DNA sequence: TGTGCCTGGAGACTAGGGTTTAATGAAAAACTGTTTTTT. This codes for CAWRLGFNEKLFF.

This clone came up once. The rearrangement joins TRBV5-1 to TRBJ2-5; possible D gene TRBD1, 5 bases. Germline loops: CDR1 SGHRS, CDR2 YFSETQ. This CDR3 contains 15 residues. Trimming took 1 base from V and 4 from J, leaving 14 bases between them. CDR3 in amino acids: CASSLSGLVSETQYF. In DNA form, the CDR3 reads TGCGCCAGCAGCTTGTCAGGGTTGGTATCAGAGACCCAGTACTTC.

The V gene is TRBV10-3, the J gene TRBJ1-2, with unresolved D. The CDR3 runs to 14 residues. Between the trimmed V and J ends, which lost 7 bases and 2 bases, there was a span of 14 bases. Germline CDR1 and CDR2: ENHRY and SYGVKD. CDR3 region: CAITGSGLNYGYTF. The DNA of the CDR3 is TGTGCCATCACGGGAAGCGGGCTCAACTATGGCTACACCTTC.